One and the same sample provided the 27 T cell receptor beta chains below, sequenced in a study of blood T cells in healthy people across ages. The use of a sample-barcoded 5' primer and a J-beta primer mix characterized a second PCR of roughly 6 to 11 cycles. In TCRdb, the 5' RACE reads were re-called with MiXCR into one record per CDR3 protein. The table shows roughly 800,000 distinct CDR3 sequences, with around 36% occurring only once. Specimen: blood. All receptors derive from a young man in good health.

A few counts support this clonotype. The chain is built from TRBV7-3 and TRBJ2-1; D gene unclear. The germline V gene has CDR1 SGHTA and CDR2 FQGTGA. V was clipped by 2 bases and J by 3 bases, with 11 bases between them. The CDR3 runs to 15 residues. This chain's CDR3 is CASSLSPSGYNEQFF. CDR3 in DNA: TGTGCCAGCAGCTTATCGCCTTCGGGCTACAATGAGCAGTTCTTC. Variable domain in full (rest from reference TRBV7-3 and TRBJ2-1): GAGVSQTPSNKVTEKGKYVELRCDPISGHTALYWYRQSLGQGPEFLIYFQGTGAADDSGLPNDRFFAVRPEGSVSTLKIQRTERGDSAVYLCASSLSPSGYNEQFFGPGTRLTVL.

The sample holds a few counts of this clonotype. The CDR3: CATSEQGAYGYTF. CDR3 DNA: TGTGCCACCTCCGAACAGGGGGCTTATGGCTACACCTTC. The genes are TRBV7-2 and TRBJ1-2; 9 bases are shared with TRBD1. The CDR3 contains 13 residues. The V segment lost 10 bases and the J segment 5 bases; nucleotides outside the gene matches: 8. CDR1 is SGHTA, CDR2 FQGNSA, per germline.

The gene calls are TRBV6-5 and TRBJ1-2, with D tentatively TRBD1 (5 bases). The CDR3 is made up of 12 amino acids. The V end lost 6 bases, the J end lost 8 bases, and 13 bases lay between the germline ends. The germline CDR1 and CDR2 sequences are MNHEY and SVGAGI. In DNA form, the CDR3 reads TGTGCCAGCAGAACAGACAGTGGGGGCTACACCTTC. It translates to CASRTDSGGYTF.

This rearrangement joins TRBV5-1 to TRBJ2-2, with D possibly being TRBD1 (6 bases). V gave up 0 bases and J gave up 6 bases, with 12 bases separating them. CDR3 size: 15 residues. In germline, CDR1 is SGHRS, CDR2 YFSETQ. The CDR3 DNA follows: TGCGCCAGCAGCTTGGTCGAACAGGGATCCGGGGAGCTGTTTTTT. Amino acids: CASSLVEQGSGELFF.

Only a few counts were recorded for this clonotype. This chain joins TRBV5-1 and TRBJ1-1; 8 nucleotides line up with TRBD1. This CDR3 has 15 amino acids. The ends lost 6 bases at V and 1 base at J; junction bases unmatched: 8. The germline gives CDR1 SGHRS, CDR2 YFSETQ. CDR3 in DNA: TGCGCCAGCACCGGGACAGGTTGGGGGAACACTGAAGCTTTCTTT. Protein sequence: CASTGTGWGNTEAFF.

This chain links TRBV2 with TRBJ1-1; 7 nucleotides align to TRBD1. Germline CDR1 SNHLY, CDR2 FYNNEI. CDR3 length: 14 amino acids. The junction had 10 bases not matched to a gene; V was cut back by 8 bases and J by 4 bases. This chain's CDR3 is CASPGGGAGTEAFF. Written as DNA, the CDR3 is TGTGCCAGCCCAGGGGGGGGCGCGGGCACTGAAGCTTTCTTT.

V gene TRBV7-9 combines with J gene TRBJ1-5; D gene unclear. The CDR3 loop spans 14 amino acids. Trimming pared 1 base from V and 10 bases from J, leaving 14 bases between. The germline gives CDR1 SEHNR, CDR2 FQNEAQ (reference sequence). CDR3 sequence: CASSLGTSLGPQHF. Here the CDR3 DNA reads TGTGCCAGCAGCTTAGGTACCTCTCTGGGACCCCAGCATTTT. Together with reference TRBV7-9 and TRBJ1-5, the CDR3 gives the full variable domain: DTGVSQNPRHKITKRGQNVTFRCDPISEHNRLYWYRQTLGQGPEFLTYFQNEAQLEKSRLLSDRFSAERPKGSFSTLEIQRTEQGDSAMYLCASSLGTSLGPQHFGDGTRLSIL.

This sequence joins TRBV2 and TRBJ1-1, with no clear D. The germline gives CDR1 SNHLY, CDR2 FYNNEI. V dropped 8 bases and J dropped 2 bases, with 18 bases sitting between them. The CDR3 runs to 15 residues. In DNA form, the CDR3 reads TGTGCCAGCTTCCTCGACCCGCTGACTAACACTGAAGCTTTCTTT. Protein sequence: CASFLDPLTNTEAFF.

V is TRBV2 and J is TRBJ1-1; tentatively, D is TRBD1 (5 bases). The CDR3 totals 19 residues. CDR1 SNHLY and CDR2 FYNNEI come from the germline V gene. V was pared by 4 bases and J by 0 bases, with 24 bases between. This CDR3 is CASSVGLFWGEYVNTEAFF. The DNA of the CDR3 is TGTGCCAGCAGTGTAGGTTTGTTCTGGGGGGAATATGTGAACACTGAAGCTTTCTTT.

This clonotype was found a few times. The chain recombines TRBV4-3 with TRBJ2-5; tentatively, D is TRBD1 (6 bases). Between the trimmed V and J ends, which lost 0 bases and 4 bases, there was a span of 12 bases. Germline assignment: CDR1 LGHNA and CDR2 YSLEER. The CDR3 sequence is 15 residues long. The CDR3 bases are TGCGCCAGCAGCCAAGATAAAGGGGGACCAGAGACCCAGTACTTC. Its translation: CASSQDKGGPETQYF.

V is TRBV27 and J is TRBJ2-7, with D unclear. This CDR3 has 13 residues. Germline CDR1 is MNHEY and CDR2 is SMNVEV (reference sequence). V was clipped by 6 bases and J by 6 bases, with 15 bases between them. The CDR3 DNA is TGTGCCAGCAGCTTTGGGTGGAGAGGCGAGCAGTACTTC. It yields the protein CASSFGWRGEQYF.

In the case of this clonotype: A much larger clone is a single base away; this may be a read error. CDR3 bases: TGCGCCAGCAGCCCCGGGACAGGGAGGAATAAGCAGTTCTTC. Its translation is CASSPGTGRNKQFF. V and J are TRBV5-1 and TRBJ2-1; 9 nucleotides align to TRBD1. CDR1 is SGHRS and CDR2 is YFSETQ in the germline V gene. Losses at the gene ends were 4 bases for V and 11 bases for J; bases not matched to a gene: 10. This CDR3 spans 14 amino acids.

This chain uses TRBV12-3 or TRBV12-4 with TRBJ1-4, with D perhaps TRBD1 (6 bases). The length of the CDR3 is 15 residues. The V end lost 1 base, the J end lost 5 bases, and 11 bases lay between the germline ends. The CDR3 nucleotides read TGTGCCAGCAGTTTAGAGCCCCAGGGGAATGAAAAACTGTTTTTT. Encoded protein: CASSLEPQGNEKLFF.

This clonotype was recorded many times. The gene calls are TRBV25-1 and TRBJ2-3; 11 bases are shared with TRBD2. Germline-derived CDR1 and CDR2 are MGHDK and SYGVNS. CDR3 length: 16 amino acids. The trim removed 3 bases at V and 2 bases at J, leaving 4 bases unmatched. The CDR3 spells CASSERLAGNTDTQYF. The CDR3 DNA reads as TGTGCCAGCAGTGAGCGACTAGCGGGGAACACAGATACGCAGTATTTT.

In this sample, this clonotype turned up a few times. The chain links TRBV7-2 to TRBJ1-6; maybe TRBD1 (6 bases). This CDR3 region has 12 residues. The V gene's germline CDR1 is SGHTA and CDR2 FQGNSA. Trimming left V 5 bases short and J 10 bases short, with 9 bases between. The CDR3 coding sequence is TGTGCCAGCAGCCGTGGGGGCTCACCCCTCCACTTT. Encoded protein: CASSRGGSPLHF.

The chain links TRBV28 to TRBJ2-6, with TRBD1 identical over 7 bases. The CDR3 has 17 residues. CDR1 is MDHEN, CDR2 SYDVKM, per germline. The trim removed 4 bases at V and 2 bases at J, leaving 8 bases unmatched. The CDR3 DNA follows: TGTGCCAGCAGTTCGGACAGGTTAGGGGCTGGGGCCAACGTCCTGACTTTC. Encoded protein: CASSSDRLGAGANVLTF.

The table lists this clonotype with a few counts. V usage is TRBV6-2 or TRBV6-3 and J usage is TRBJ1-2, with D tentatively TRBD1 (6 bases). The CDR3 has 15 residues. CDR1 and CDR2 from the germline V gene are MNHEY and SVGEGT. V was cut by 5 bases and J by 6 bases, with 19 bases left in between. CDR3 nucleotide sequence: TGTGCCAGCAGTGTTATCAGGGGACAACTGGATGGCTACACCTTC. It yields the protein CASSVIRGQLDGYTF.

This chain links TRBV7-2 with TRBJ2-7; 8 nucleotides match TRBD2. Germline-derived CDR1 and CDR2 are SGHTA and FQGNSA. This CDR3 comprises 15 residues. The ends lost 2 bases at V and 7 bases at J; junction bases unmatched: 10. In DNA, the CDR3 is TGTGCCAGCAGCTTATCCGGGGGGGCCTATAGGGAGCAGTACTTC. Its translation is CASSLSGGAYREQYF.

This clonotype was found a few times. CDR3: CASSQATGTGDEQYF. The DNA of the CDR3 is TGTGCCAGCAGTCAAGCAACTGGGACAGGGGACGAGCAGTACTTC. The V gene is TRBV6-6, the J gene TRBJ2-7, with 10 positions matching TRBD1. The V gene end was trimmed by 5 bases and the J gene end by 5 bases; junction bases not matched to a gene: 9. The CDR3 is 15 amino acids. Germline CDR1 reads MNHNY; CDR2 reads SVGAGI (reference sequence).

At least ten counts were recorded for this clonotype. CDR3 residues: CASSLNLEETQYF. As DNA, the CDR3 is TGTGCCAGCAGTTTGAACCTAGAGGAGACCCAGTACTTC. The chain links TRBV28 to TRBJ2-5; D unclear. CDR3 length: 13 residues. CDR1 is MDHEN, CDR2 SYDVKM, per germline. Trimming shortened V by 3 bases and J by 5 bases, and 10 bases separated the two germline ends.

This chain uses TRBV7-9 with TRBJ2-7; a weak D match, TRBD2 (6 bases). V was clipped by 8 bases and J by 7 bases, with 21 bases between them. The germline V gene encodes CDR1 SEHNR and CDR2 FQNEAQ (reference sequence). The CDR3 consists of 14 residues. This CDR3 reads CASALTGETNEQYF. CDR3 bases: TGTGCCAGCGCCTTAACGGGGGAAACCAATGAGCAGTACTTC.

The chain carries TRBV4-3 and TRBJ2-3, with D perhaps TRBD2 (6 bases). Germline assignment: CDR1 LGHNA and CDR2 YSLEER. V lost 1 base and J 9 bases, leaving 11 bases between the germline ends. The CDR3 is made up of 13 amino acids. The CDR3 sequence: CASSQAKDYTQYF. CDR3 nucleotides: TGCGCCAGCAGCCAAGCAAAGGACTACACGCAGTATTTT.

This chain uses TRBV5-1 with TRBJ1-1; D perhaps matches TRBD1 (5 bases). The CDR3 covers 15 residues. Germline CDR1 and CDR2: SGHRS and YFSETQ. V was trimmed by 4 bases and J by 1 base, leaving 14 bases between them. This CDR3 reads CASSPPLGGNTEAFF. CDR3 coding DNA: TGCGCCAGCAGCCCACCGCTCGGGGGGAACACTGAAGCTTTCTTT.

In this sample, this clonotype turned up a few times. The rearrangement uses TRBV29-1 and TRBJ1-2; the D is unclear. Germline CDR1 is SQVTM and CDR2 is ANQGSEA. V was pared by 6 bases and J by 2 bases, with 13 bases between. This CDR3 region has 13 residues. CDR3 coding DNA: TGCAGCGTCCAGGTACAGACCAACTATGGCTACACCTTC. As protein: CSVQVQTNYGYTF.

V and J are TRBV10-1 and TRBJ2-5; D uncertain. Germline V gene sequence: CDR1 WNHNN, CDR2 SYGVQD (reference sequence). The CDR3 is 13 amino acids. The V end was cut by 2 bases, the J end by 5 bases, with 9 bases between. The CDR3 region has the DNA TGCGCCAGCAGTGAGCCGTTAAGCGAGACCCAGTACTTC. It translates to CASSEPLSETQYF.

The chain links TRBV6-6 to TRBJ2-2; the D gene is possibly TRBD2 (6 bases). Germline assignment: CDR1 MNHNY and CDR2 SVGAGI (reference sequence). V lost 5 bases, J lost 1 base, and 14 bases lay in between. This CDR3 has 16 residues. The CDR3 spells CASSMEGLLNTGELFF. CDR3 nucleotides: TGTGCCAGCAGTATGGAGGGACTTTTGAACACCGGGGAGCTGTTTTTT.

This clonotype was detected many times. The chain combines TRBV3-1 with TRBJ1-2; D remains ambiguous. The length of the CDR3 is 15 residues. V was shortened by 5 bases and J by 4 bases, with 17 bases between the two germline ends. Looked up from germline, CDR1 is LGHDT and CDR2 is YNNKEL (reference sequence). CDR3 sequence reads: CASSTSDWAVYGYTF. As DNA, the CDR3 is TGTGCCAGCAGCACATCGGACTGGGCTGTCTATGGCTACACCTTC.